This is a list of T cell receptor beta chains from one sample in a study of T cells in localized non-small cell lung cancer. Generated by immunoSEQ multiplex PCR, the TCRdb table keeps only in-frame clones and is missing some. The sample includes around 45,000 clones, 86% seen only once; the top ten take roughly 2.5%. This specimen was PBMCs, taken before any cancer treatment. These receptors were obtained from a man aged 40 to 75 with stage II lung adenocarcinoma. The CDR3 runs from the conserved cysteine through the conserved F or W. The D gene is left open where the match is weak. Expanded clones get a size class; other rows say once, few or many, or leave the size out.

V	size	D	J	CDR3	DNA
TRBV5-1	NA	TRBD1	TRBJ1-6	CASSLAMQGGPSPLHF	TGCGCCAGCAGCTTGGCCATGCAGGGGGGCCCTTCACCCCTCCACTTT
TRBV7-7	NA	TRBD1	TRBJ2-5	CASSLTRGQETQYF	TGTGCCAGCAGCTTGACCAGGGGGCAAGAGACCCAGTACTTC
TRBV5-6	NA	NA	TRBJ2-1	CASSARVRTKYNEQFF	TGTGCCAGCAGTGCGAGGGTACGGACCAAATACAATGAGCAGTTCTTC
TRBV27	NA	NA	TRBJ2-3	CASSYGTLGADTQYF	TGTGCCAGCAGTTACGGGACACTAGGAGCAGATACGCAGTATTTT
TRBV12-5	NA	NA	TRBJ1-5	CASGLTGKGQPQHF	TGTGCTAGTGGTTTAACAGGGAAAGGACAGCCCCAGCATTTT
TRBV21-1	NA	NA	TRBJ2-2	CASSKGGTSGVTGELFF	TGTGCCAGCAGCAAAGGGGGGACTAGCGGGGTAACCGGGGAGCTGTTTTTT
TRBV2	NA	NA	TRBJ1-5	CASSETGHLNQPQHF	TGTGCCAGCAGTGAGACGGGACACCTCAATCAGCCCCAGCATTTT
TRBV2	NA	NA	TRBJ1-4	CASSEMAEEKLFF	TGTGCCAGCAGTGAAATGGCAGAAGAAAAACTGTTTTTT
TRBV20-1	NA	NA	TRBJ1-2	CSAQGDYGYTF	TGCAGTGCCCAGGGAGACTATGGCTACACCTTC
TRBV6-5	NA	NA	TRBJ1-2	CASSLTGTYGYTF	TGTGCCAGCAGTCTAACAGGGACCTATGGCTACACCTTC
TRBV19	NA	NA	TRBJ1-4	CASSIDSGEKLFF	TGTGCCAGTAGTATAGACTCGGGAGAAAAACTGTTTTTT
TRBV7-6	NA	NA	TRBJ1-1	CASSSQGVGAGMNTEAFF	TGTGCCAGCAGCTCCCAGGGTGTTGGAGCTGGAATGAACACTGAAGCTTTCTTT
TRBV18	NA	TRBD1	TRBJ2-3	CASSRTGSDTQYF	TGTGCCAGCTCACGGACAGGGTCAGATACGCAGTATTTT
TRBV15	NA	NA	TRBJ2-6	CATSRDDEPGGDSGANVLTF	TGTGCCACCAGCAGAGATGATGAGCCAGGCGGGGACTCTGGGGCCAACGTCCTGACTTTC
TRBV5-4	NA	NA	TRBJ1-4	CASSLGVETNEKLFF	TGTGCCAGCAGCTTGGGGGTTGAAACTAATGAAAAACTGTTTTTT
TRBV14	NA	NA	TRBJ1-6	CASSQDGRNNSPLHF	TGTGCCAGCAGCCAAGATGGAAGGAATAATTCACCCCTCCACTTT
TRBV7-9	NA	TRBD1	TRBJ2-7	CASSNPDRGTYEQYF	TGTGCCAGCAGCAATCCGGACAGGGGGACCTACGAGCAGTACTTC
TRBV5-6	NA	TRBD1	TRBJ1-5	CASSARERDRFNQPQHF	TGTGCCAGCAGCGCGAGGGAGAGGGACAGGTTCAATCAGCCCCAGCATTTT
TRBV5-1	NA	TRBD1	TRBJ2-7	CASSLGGQENYEQYF	TGCGCCAGCAGCTTGGGGGGACAGGAAAACTACGAGCAGTACTTC
TRBV27	NA	NA	TRBJ2-3	CASSPTGGFTDTQYF	TGTGCCAGCAGCCCGACAGGAGGGTTCACAGATACGCAGTATTTT
TRBV5-6	NA	NA	TRBJ2-5	CASSYPGYQETQYF	TGTGCCAGCAGCTACCCGGGTTACCAAGAGACCCAGTACTTC
TRBV7-2	NA	TRBD2	TRBJ2-5	CASSRRRGETQYF	TGTGCCAGCAGCCGCCGGCGGGGGGAGACCCAGTACTTC
TRBV11-3	NA	NA	TRBJ2-1	CASSLDPYNEQFF	TGTGCCAGCAGCTTAGACCCATACAATGAGCAGTTCTTC
TRBV7-3	NA	TRBD2	TRBJ2-1	CASSPGGGGKNNEQFF	TGTGCCAGCAGCCCCGGAGGCGGGGGGAAAAACAATGAGCAGTTCTTC
TRBV19	NA	TRBD2	TRBJ2-3	CASSNRTRPSTDTQYF	TGTGCCAGTAGTAATCGGACTAGGCCTAGCACAGATACGCAGTATTTT
TRBV29-1	once	TRBD2	TRBJ2-7	CSVEVAGPLLSWEQYF	TGCAGCGTTGAGGTAGCGGGGCCCCTCTTATCATGGGAGCAGTACTTC
TRBV5-5	NA	NA	TRBJ2-7	CASSLGQEQYF	TGTGCCAGCAGCTTGGGACAGGAGCAGTACTTC
TRBV5-1	few	TRBD2	TRBJ2-1	CASSLAGRAPYNEQFF	TGCGCCAGCAGCTTGGCTGGGAGGGCCCCCTACAATGAGCAGTTCTTC
TRBV5-5	NA	TRBD1	TRBJ2-2	CASSLARRTGGDTGELFF	TGTGCCAGCAGCTTGGCCAGAAGGACAGGGGGGGACACCGGGGAGCTGTTTTTT
TRBV12-5	NA	TRBD2	TRBJ2-5	CASGSGLAGEETQYF	TGTGCTAGTGGCTCGGGACTAGCGGGGGAAGAGACCCAGTACTTC
TRBV7-6	NA	NA	TRBJ1-3	CASSRGWRGNTGNTIYF	TGTGCCAGCAGCCGAGGATGGAGAGGGAACACTGGAAACACCATATATTTT
TRBV7-2	NA	NA	TRBJ1-2	CASSFRAGSPYGYTF	TGTGCCAGCAGCTTTCGGGCAGGGTCTCCCTATGGCTACACCTTC
TRBV2	NA	TRBD1	TRBJ2-5	CASSPDRAYTQETQYF	TGTGCCAGCAGTCCCGACAGGGCATACACCCAAGAGACCCAGTACTTC
TRBV30	NA	NA	TRBJ1-2	CAWSVFRGYTF	TGTGCCTGGAGTGTTTTTAGAGGCTACACCTTC
TRBV6-1	once	NA	TRBJ1-1	CASSISFLNTEAFF	TGTGCCAGCTCGATCTCCTTTCTGAACACTGAAGCTTTCTTT
TRBV29-1	NA	TRBD1	TRBJ2-7	CSVEGQGAYEQYF	TGCAGCGTTGAAGGTCAGGGGGCTTACGAGCAGTACTTC
TRBV9	NA	TRBD2	TRBJ2-3	CASSVGSGGATDTQYF	TGTGCCAGCAGCGTAGGTAGCGGGGGGGCAACAGATACGCAGTATTTT
TRBV15	NA	NA	TRBJ2-7	CATSRDPQEVAYEQYF	TGTGCCACCAGCAGAGATCCCCAGGAAGTTGCCTACGAGCAGTACTTC
TRBV30	few	NA	TRBJ1-5	CAWSVGGIGNQPQHF	TGTGCCTGGAGTGTCGGGGGAATTGGCAATCAGCCCCAGCATTTT
TRBV6-5	NA	TRBD1	TRBJ1-6	CASSFETGANSPLHF	TGTGCCAGCAGCTTTGAGACAGGGGCTAATTCACCCCTCCACTTT
TRBV19	NA	TRBD1	TRBJ1-1	CASRTGGADTEAFF	TGTGCCAGTAGGACAGGGGGCGCGGACACTGAAGCTTTCTTT
TRBV4-1	NA	NA	TRBJ2-3	CASSQDSSRANTDTQYF	TGCGCCAGCAGCCAAGACTCATCCCGCGCAAATACAGATACGCAGTATTTT
TRBV2	NA	NA	TRBJ2-5	CASTLQGDLQETQYF	TGTGCCAGCACCTTACAGGGAGACCTTCAAGAGACCCAGTACTTC
TRBV5-1	NA	TRBD1	TRBJ2-1	CASSGGMGTGEYEQFF	TGCGCCAGCAGCGGGGGGATGGGGACAGGGGAGTATGAGCAGTTCTTC
TRBV27	NA	NA	TRBJ2-7	CASSKDTTYEQYF	TGTGCCAGCAGTAAGGACACAACCTACGAGCAGTACTTC
TRBV19	NA	NA	TRBJ2-3	CASSEPGITDTQYF	TGTGCCAGTAGTGAACCAGGGATTACAGATACGCAGTATTTT
TRBV2	NA	TRBD1	TRBJ1-2	CASSRRGSYGYTF	TGTGCCAGCAGTCGCAGGGGGTCCTATGGCTACACCTTC
TRBV10-3	NA	NA	TRBJ1-1	CAISESHRADPEAFF	TGTGCCATCAGTGAGTCTCATAGGGCCGACCCTGAAGCTTTCTTT
TRBV15	NA	NA	TRBJ2-5	CATLGAGAHEGAQYF	TGTGCCACCCTGGGGGCGGGGGCCCACGAAGGGGCCCAGTACTTC
TRBV5-6	NA	TRBD1	TRBJ1-2	CASTPIGTGYYGYTF	TGTGCCAGCACCCCAATAGGGACAGGGTACTATGGCTACACCTTC
TRBV7-9	NA	NA	TRBJ1-1	CASSSLLNTEAFF	TGTGCCAGCAGCTCCCTCTTGAACACTGAAGCTTTCTTT